This T cell receptor (beta chain) was identified in a study of CD8+ T cells in alopecia areata. General study findings and limits: Between patients, shared TCR sequences were less clear than in mice. This was possibly due in part to HLA diversity in the patient population.

With respect to this clone: Antigen: not known.

V shed 0 bases and J shed 3 bases, with 9 bases lying between them. The CDR3 totals 15 residues. The germline CDR1 and CDR2 sequences are LNHNV and YYDKDF (reference sequence). Extracted from the samples, RNA was reverse transcribed into cDNA to serve as the sequencing template. The assay was immunoSEQ multiplex PCR, and TCRdb's table has in-frame clones only and misses some. The data show about 190,000 clones, about three fifths seen once. Described treatment: oral pan-JAK inhibitor, 5-10 mg twice daily. V usage is TRBV15 and J usage is TRBJ2-1, with D hard to call. The sequencing used CD4+ T cells sorted from blood, collected at week 4, from a patient treated with tofacitinib. The clonotype was recovered from a human donor with alopecia areata. CDR3 DNA sequence: TGTGCCACCAGCAGAGATCTTTCCTACTACAATGAGCAGTTCTTC. Residues: CATSRDLSYYNEQFF.